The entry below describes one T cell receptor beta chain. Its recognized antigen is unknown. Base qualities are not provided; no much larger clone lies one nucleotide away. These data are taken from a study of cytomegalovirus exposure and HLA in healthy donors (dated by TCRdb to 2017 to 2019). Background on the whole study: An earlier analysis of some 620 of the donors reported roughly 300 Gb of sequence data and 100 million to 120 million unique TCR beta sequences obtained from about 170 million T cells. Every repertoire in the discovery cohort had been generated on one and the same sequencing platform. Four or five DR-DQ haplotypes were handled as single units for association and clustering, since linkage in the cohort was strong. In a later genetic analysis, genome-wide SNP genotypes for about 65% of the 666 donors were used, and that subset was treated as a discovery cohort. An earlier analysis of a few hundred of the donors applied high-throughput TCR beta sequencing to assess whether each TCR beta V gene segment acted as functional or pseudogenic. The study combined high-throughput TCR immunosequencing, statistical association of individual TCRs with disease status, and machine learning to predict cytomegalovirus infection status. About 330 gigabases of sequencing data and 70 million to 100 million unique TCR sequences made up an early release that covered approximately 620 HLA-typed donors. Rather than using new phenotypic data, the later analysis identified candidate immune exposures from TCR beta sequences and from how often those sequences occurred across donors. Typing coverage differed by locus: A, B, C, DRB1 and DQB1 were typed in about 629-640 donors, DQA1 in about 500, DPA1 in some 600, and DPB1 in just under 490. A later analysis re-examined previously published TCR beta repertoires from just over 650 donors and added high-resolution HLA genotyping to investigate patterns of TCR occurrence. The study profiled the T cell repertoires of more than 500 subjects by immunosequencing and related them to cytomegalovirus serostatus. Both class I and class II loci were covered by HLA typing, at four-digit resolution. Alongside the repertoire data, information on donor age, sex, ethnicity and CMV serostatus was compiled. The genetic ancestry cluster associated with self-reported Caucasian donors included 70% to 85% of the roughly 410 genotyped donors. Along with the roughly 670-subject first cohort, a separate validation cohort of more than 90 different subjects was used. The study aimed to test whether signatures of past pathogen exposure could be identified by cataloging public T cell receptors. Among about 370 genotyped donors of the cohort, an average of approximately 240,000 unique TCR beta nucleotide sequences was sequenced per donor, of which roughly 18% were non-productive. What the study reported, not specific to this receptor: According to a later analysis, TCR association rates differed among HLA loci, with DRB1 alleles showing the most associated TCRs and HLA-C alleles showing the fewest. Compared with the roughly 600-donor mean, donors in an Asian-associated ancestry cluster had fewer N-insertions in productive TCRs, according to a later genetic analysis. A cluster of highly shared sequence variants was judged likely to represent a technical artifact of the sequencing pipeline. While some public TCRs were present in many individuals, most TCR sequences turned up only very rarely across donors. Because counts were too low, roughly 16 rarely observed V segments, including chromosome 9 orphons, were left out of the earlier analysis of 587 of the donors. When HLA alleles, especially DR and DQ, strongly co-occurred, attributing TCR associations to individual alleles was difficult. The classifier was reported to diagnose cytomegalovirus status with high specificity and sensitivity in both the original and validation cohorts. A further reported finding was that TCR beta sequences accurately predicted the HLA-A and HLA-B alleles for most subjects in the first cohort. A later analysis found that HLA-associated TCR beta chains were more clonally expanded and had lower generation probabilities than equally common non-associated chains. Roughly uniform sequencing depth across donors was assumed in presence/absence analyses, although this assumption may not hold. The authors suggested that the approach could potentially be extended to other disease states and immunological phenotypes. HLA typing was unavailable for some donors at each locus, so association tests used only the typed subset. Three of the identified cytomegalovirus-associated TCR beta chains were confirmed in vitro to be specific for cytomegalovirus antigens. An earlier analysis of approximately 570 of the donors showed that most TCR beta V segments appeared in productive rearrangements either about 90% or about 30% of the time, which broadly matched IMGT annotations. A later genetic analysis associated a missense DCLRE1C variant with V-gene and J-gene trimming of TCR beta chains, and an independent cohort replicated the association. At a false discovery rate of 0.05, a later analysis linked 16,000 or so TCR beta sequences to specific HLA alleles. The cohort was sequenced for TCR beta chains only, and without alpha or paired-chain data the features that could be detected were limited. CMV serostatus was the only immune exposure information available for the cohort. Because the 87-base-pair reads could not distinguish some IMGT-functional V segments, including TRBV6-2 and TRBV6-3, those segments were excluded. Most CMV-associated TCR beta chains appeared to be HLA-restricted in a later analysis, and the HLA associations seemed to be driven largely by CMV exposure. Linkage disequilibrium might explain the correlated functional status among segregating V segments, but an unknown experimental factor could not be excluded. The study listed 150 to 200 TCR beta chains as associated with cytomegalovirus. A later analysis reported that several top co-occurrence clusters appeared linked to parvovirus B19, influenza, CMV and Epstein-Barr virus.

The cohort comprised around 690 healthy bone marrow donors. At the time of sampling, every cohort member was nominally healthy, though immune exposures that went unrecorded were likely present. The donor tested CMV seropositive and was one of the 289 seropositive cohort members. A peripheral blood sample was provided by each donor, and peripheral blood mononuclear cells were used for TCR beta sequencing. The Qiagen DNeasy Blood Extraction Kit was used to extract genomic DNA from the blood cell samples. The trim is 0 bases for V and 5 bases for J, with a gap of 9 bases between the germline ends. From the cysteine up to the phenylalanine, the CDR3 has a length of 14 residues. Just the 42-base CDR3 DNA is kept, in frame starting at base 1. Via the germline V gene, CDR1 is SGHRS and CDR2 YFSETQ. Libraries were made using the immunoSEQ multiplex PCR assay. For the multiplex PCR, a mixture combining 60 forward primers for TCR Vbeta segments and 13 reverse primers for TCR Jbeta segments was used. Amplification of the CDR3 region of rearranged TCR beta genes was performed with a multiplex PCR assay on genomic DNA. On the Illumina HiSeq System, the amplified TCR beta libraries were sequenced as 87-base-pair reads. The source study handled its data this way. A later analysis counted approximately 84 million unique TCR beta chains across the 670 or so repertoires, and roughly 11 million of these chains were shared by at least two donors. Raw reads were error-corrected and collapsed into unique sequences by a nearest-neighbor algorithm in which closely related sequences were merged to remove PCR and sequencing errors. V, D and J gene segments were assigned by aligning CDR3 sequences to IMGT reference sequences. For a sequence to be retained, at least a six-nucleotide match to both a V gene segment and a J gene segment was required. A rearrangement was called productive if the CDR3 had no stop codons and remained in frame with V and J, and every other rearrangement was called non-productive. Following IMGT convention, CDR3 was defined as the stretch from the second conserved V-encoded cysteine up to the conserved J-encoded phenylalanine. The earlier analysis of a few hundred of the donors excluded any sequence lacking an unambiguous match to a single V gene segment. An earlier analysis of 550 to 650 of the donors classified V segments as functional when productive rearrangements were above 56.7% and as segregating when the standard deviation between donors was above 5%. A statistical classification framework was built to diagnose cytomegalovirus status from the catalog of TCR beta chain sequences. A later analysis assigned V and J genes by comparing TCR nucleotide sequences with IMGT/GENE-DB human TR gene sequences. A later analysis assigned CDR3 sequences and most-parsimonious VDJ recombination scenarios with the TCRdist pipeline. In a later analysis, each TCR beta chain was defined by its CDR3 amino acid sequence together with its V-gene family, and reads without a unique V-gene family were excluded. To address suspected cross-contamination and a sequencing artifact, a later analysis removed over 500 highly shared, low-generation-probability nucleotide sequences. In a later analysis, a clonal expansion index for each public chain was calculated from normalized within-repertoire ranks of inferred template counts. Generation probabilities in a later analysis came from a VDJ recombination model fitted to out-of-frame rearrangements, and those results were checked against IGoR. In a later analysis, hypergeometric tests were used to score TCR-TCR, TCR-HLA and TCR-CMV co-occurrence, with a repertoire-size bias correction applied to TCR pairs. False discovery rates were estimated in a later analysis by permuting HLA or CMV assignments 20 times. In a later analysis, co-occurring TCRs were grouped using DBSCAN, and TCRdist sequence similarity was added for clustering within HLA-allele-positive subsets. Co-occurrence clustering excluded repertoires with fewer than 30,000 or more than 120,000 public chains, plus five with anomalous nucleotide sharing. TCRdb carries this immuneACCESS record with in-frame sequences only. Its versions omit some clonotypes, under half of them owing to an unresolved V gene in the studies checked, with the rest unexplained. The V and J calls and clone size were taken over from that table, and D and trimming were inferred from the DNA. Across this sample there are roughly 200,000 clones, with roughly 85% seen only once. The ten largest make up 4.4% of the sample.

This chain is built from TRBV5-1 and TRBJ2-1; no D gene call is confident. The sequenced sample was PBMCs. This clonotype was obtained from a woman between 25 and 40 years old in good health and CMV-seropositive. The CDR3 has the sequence CASSLVWANNEQFF. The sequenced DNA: TGCGCCAGCAGCTTGGTTTGGGCAAACAATGAGCAGTTCTTC.